In its sample, the clone carrying this T cell receptor (beta chain) was seen a few times. Its antigen is still unknown. This entry is derived from a study of identical twins. General study findings and limits: Out-of-frame beta sequences exhibited a weaker degree of excess twin sharing.

Trimming removed 8 bases at V and 5 bases at J, with 8 bases between. The CDR3 contains 11 residues. Germline V gives CDR1 KGHDR, CDR2 SFDVKD. Healthy Caucasians were all of the donors. cDNA carried unique molecular identifiers, and a universal primer site was added by template switching. One entry per CDR3 protein, called by TCRdb with MiXCR from the 5' RACE reads. The profile shows about 190,000 distinct CDR3 sequences, more than 15% of them singletons. The same data also contributed to another study, on T cells expressing NK-cell markers. As that study records: Dominant NKG2C+ clonotypes made up about 1.0-7.0% of CD8+ T cells in several donors.

This receptor was obtained from a woman aged 18-35 years in good health. V gene TRBV24-1 combines with J gene TRBJ2-5; D not certain. The source material was CD8+ T cells sorted from blood. CDR3 coding DNA: TGTGCCACCATGGACGCTGAGACCCAGTACTTC. Amino acids: CATMDAETQYF.